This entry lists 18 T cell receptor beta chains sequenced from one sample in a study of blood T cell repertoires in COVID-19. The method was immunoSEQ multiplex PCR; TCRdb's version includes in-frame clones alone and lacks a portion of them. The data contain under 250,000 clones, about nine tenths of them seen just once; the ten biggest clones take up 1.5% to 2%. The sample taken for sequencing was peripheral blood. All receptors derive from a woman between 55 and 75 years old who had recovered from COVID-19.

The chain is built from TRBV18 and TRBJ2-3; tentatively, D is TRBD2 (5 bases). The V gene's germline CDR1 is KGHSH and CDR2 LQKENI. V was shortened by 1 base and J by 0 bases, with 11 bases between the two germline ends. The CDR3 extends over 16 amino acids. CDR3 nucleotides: TGTGCCAGCTCACCACTTCGGGATCCCAGCACAGATACGCAGTATTTT. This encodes CASSPLRDPSTDTQYF.

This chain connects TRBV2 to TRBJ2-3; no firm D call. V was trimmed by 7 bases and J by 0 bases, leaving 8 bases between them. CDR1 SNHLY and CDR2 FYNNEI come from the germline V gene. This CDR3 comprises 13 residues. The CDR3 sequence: CASNALSTDTQYF. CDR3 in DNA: TGTGCCAGCAACGCACTTAGCACAGATACGCAGTATTTT.

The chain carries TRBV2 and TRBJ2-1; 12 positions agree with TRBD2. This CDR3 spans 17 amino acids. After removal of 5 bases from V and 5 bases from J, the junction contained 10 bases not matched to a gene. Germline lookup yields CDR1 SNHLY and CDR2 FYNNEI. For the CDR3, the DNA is TGTGCCAGCAGTCATCTGACTAGCGGGGGCCGTAACAATGAGCAGTTCTTC. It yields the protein CASSHLTSGGRNNEQFF.

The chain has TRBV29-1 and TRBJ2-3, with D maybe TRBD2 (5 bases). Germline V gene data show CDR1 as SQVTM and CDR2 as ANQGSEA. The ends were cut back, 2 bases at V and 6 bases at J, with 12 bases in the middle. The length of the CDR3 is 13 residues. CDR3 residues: CSVEPGSSDTQYF. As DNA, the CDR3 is TGCAGCGTTGAACCTGGGAGTTCGGATACGCAGTATTTT.

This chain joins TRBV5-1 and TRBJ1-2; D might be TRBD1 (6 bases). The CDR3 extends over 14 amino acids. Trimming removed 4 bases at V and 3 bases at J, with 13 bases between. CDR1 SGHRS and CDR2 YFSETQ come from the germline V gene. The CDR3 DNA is TGCGCCAGCAGCCCAAGACAGGACTACTATGGCTACACCTTC. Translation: CASSPRQDYYGYTF.

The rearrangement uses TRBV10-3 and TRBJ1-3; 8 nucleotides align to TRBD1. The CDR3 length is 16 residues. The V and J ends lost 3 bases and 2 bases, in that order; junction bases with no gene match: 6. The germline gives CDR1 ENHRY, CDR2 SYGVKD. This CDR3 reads CAISDPQGAPGNTIYF. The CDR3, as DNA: TGTGCCATCAGTGACCCTCAGGGGGCGCCTGGAAACACCATATATTTT.

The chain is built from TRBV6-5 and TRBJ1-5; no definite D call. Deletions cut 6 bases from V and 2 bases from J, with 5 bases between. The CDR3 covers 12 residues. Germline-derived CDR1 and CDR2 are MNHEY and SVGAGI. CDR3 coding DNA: TGTGCCAGCAGCCCAGGCAATCAGCCCCAGCATTTT. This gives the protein CASSPGNQPQHF.

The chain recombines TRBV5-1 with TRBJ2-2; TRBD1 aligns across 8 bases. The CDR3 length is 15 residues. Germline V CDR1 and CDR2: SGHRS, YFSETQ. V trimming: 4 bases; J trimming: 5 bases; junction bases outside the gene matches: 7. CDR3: CASSPDRVETGELFF. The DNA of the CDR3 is TGCGCCAGCAGCCCGGACAGGGTAGAGACCGGGGAGCTGTTTTTT.

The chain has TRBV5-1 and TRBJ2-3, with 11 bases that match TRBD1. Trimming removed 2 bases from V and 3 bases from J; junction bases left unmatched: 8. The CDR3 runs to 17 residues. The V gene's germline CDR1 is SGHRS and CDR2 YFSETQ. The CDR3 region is CASSFGQGAMNTDTQYF. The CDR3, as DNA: TGCGCCAGCAGCTTTGGACAGGGGGCTATGAATACAGATACGCAGTATTTT.

CDR3 region: CASSLWGGEKLFF. In DNA form, the CDR3 reads TGTGCCAGCAGCTTGTGGGGGGGTGAAAAACTGTTTTTT. The chain recombines TRBV5-6 with TRBJ1-4; maybe TRBD1 (5 bases). The CDR3 extends over 13 amino acids. The V gene lost 1 base and the J gene lost 7 bases, with 8 bases spanning the gap. Looked up from germline, CDR1 is SGHDT and CDR2 is YYEEEE.

CDR3 DNA: TGCGCCAGCAGCTTTTTATCCCTTAGCACAGATACGCAGTATTTT. Translating it yields CASSFLSLSTDTQYF. This chain connects TRBV5-1 to TRBJ2-3; D ambiguous. Germline assignment: CDR1 SGHRS and CDR2 YFSETQ. V was cut by 2 bases and J by 0 bases, with 10 bases left in between. The CDR3 sequence is 15 residues long.

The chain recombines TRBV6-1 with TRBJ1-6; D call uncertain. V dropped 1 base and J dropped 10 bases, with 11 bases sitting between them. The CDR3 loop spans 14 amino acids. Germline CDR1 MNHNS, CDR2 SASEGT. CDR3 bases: TGTGCCAGCAGTGAAGTCCAGGTAGAATCACCCCTCCACTTT. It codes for CASSEVQVESPLHF.

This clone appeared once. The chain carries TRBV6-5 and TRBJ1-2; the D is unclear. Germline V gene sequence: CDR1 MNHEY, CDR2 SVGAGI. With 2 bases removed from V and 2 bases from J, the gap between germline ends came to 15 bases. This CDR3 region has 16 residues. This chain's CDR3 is CASSYPPRGANYGYTF. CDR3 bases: TGTGCCAGCAGTTACCCCCCCCGGGGAGCCAACTATGGCTACACCTTC.

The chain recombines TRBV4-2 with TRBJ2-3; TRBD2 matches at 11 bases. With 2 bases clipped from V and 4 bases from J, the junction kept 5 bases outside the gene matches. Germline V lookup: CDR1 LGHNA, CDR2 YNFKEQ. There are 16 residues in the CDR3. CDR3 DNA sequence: TGTGCCAGCAGCCAAAATAGCGGGGGGGCCCCAGATACGCAGTATTTT. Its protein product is CASSQNSGGAPDTQYF.

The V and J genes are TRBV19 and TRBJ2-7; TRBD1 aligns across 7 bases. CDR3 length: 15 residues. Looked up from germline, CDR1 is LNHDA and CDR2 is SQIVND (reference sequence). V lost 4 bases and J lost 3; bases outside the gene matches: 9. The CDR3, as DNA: TGTGCCAGTAGTAGAACCGGGACAGAAGACTACGAGCAGTACTTC. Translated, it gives CASSRTGTEDYEQYF.

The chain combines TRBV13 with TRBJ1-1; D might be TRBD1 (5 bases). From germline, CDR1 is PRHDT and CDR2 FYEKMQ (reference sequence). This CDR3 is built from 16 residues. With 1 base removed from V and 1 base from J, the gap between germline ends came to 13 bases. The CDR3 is CASSLAGGGGNTEAFF. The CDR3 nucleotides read TGTGCCAGCAGCTTAGCCGGCGGGGGAGGGAACACTGAAGCTTTCTTT.

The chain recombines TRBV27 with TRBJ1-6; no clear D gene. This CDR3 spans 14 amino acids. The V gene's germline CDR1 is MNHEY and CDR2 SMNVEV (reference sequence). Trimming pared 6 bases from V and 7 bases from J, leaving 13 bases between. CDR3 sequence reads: CASSDGRRNSPLHF. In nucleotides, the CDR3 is TGTGCCAGCAGCGATGGAAGGAGGAATTCACCCCTCCACTTT.

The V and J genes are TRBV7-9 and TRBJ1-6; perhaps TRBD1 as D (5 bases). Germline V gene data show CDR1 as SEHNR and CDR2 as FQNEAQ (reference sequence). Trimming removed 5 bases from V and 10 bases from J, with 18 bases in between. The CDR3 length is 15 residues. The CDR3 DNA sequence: TGTGCCAGCAGCCCTTCCAGTCAGGGTGAATCACCCCTCCACTTT. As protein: CASSPSSQGESPLHF.